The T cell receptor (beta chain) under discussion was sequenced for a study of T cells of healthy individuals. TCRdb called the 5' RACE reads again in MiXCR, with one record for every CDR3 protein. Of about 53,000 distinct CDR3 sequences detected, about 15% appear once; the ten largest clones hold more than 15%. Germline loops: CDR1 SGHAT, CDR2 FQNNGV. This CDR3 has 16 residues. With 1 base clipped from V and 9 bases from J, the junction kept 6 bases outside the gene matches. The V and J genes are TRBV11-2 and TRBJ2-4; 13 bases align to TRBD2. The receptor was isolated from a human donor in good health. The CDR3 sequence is CASSLGLAGGLVIQYF. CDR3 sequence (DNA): TGTGCCAGCAGCTTAGGACTAGCGGGAGGTCTCGTCATTCAGTACTTC.